This T cell receptor (beta chain) was recorded in a study of OX40 agonist ivuxolimab in advanced cancers. Points from the study as a whole: Low normalized T-cell clonal expansion was additionally recorded for some nonresponders.

For this clone: Its antigen remains unidentified.

Germline-derived CDR1 and CDR2 are SGHTA and FQGTGA. This CDR3 comprises 13 residues. Trimming removed 2 bases at V and 0 bases at J, with 5 bases between. Produced via immunoSEQ multiplex PCR; TCRdb's table is partial and in-frame only. The table has 40,000 to 60,000 clones, about four fifths seen once. The V and J genes are TRBV7-3 and TRBJ2-7; D unclear. The sequence came from an adult with an advanced solid tumor such as melanoma, head and neck, liver or kidney cancer. The source material was CD4+ or CD8+ T cells sorted from blood, sampled in a trial of the OX40 agonist ivuxolimab. CDR3 DNA sequence: TGTGCCAGCAGCTTACGAGACTCCTACGAGCAGTACTTC. It specifies CASSLRDSYEQYF.